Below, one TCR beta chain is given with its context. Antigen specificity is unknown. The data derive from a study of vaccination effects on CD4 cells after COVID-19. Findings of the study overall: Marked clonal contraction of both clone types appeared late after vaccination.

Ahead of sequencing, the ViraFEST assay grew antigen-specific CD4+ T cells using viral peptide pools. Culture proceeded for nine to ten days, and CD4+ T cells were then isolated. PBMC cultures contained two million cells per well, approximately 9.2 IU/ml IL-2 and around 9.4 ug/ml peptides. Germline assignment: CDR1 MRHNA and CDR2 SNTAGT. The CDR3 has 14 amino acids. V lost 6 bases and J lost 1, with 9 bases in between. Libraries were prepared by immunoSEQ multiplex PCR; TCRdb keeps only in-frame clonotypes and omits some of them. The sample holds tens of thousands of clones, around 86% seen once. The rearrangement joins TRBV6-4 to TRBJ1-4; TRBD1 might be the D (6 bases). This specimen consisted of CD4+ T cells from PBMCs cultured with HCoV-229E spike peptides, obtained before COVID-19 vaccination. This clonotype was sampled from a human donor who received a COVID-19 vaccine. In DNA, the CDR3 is TGTGCCAGCAGCGAGACAGGAACTAATGAAAAACTGTTTTTT. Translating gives CASSETGTNEKLFF.